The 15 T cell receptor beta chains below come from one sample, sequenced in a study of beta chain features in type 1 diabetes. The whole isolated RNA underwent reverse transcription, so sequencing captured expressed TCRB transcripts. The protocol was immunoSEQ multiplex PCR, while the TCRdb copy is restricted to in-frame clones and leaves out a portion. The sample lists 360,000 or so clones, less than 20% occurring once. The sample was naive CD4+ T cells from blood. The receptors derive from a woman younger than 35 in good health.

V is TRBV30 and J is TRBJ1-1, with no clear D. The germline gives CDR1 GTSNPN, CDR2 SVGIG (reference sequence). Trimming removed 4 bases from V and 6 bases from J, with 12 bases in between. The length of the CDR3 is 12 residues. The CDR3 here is CAWNRGAAEAFF. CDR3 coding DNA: TGTGCCTGGAACCGCGGTGCCGCTGAAGCTTTCTTT.

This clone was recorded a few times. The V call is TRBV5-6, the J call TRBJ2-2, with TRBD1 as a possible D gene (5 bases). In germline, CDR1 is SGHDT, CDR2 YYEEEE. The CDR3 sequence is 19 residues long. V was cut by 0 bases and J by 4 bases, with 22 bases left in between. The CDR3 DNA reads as TGTGCCAGCAGCTTGGATGTGCTCTCCTCGGACACCAGCACCGGGGAGCTGTTTTTT. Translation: CASSLDVLSSDTSTGELFF.

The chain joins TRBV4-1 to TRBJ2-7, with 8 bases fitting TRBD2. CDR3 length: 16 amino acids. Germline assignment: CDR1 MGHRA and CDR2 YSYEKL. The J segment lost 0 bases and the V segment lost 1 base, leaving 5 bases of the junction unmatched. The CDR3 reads CASSQGVGRVSYEQYF. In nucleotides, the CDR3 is TGCGCCAGCAGCCAAGGTGTCGGGAGGGTCTCCTACGAGCAGTACTTC.

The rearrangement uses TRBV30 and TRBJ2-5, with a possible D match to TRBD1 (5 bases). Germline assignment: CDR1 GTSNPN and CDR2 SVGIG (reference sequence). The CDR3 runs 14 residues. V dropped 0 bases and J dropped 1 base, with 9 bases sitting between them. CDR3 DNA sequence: TGTGCCTGGAGTGTACTTCAGGGCCAAGAGACCCAGTACTTC. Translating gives CAWSVLQGQETQYF.

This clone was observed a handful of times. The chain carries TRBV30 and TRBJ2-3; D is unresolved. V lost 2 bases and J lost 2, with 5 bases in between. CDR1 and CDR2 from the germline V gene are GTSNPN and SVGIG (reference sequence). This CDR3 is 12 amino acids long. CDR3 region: CAWSLTTDTQYF. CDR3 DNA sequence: TGTGCCTGGAGTCTAACCACAGATACGCAGTATTTT.

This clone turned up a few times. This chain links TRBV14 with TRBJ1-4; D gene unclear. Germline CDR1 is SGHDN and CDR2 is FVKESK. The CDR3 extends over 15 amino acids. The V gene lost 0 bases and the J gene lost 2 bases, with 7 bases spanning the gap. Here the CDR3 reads CASSQEFGTNEKLFF. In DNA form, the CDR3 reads TGTGCCAGCAGCCAAGAGTTCGGGACTAATGAAAAACTGTTTTTT.

CDR3 in DNA: TGCGCCAGCAGCTTGGGAATAGCGGCTACCACAGATACGCAGTATTTT. Its protein product is CASSLGIAATTDTQYF. The rearrangement joins TRBV5-1 to TRBJ2-3, with a possible D match to TRBD2 (6 bases). The ends were cut back, 0 bases at V and 2 bases at J, with 13 bases in the middle. Germline V gene lookup returns CDR1 SGHRS and CDR2 YFSETQ. The CDR3 length is 16 residues.

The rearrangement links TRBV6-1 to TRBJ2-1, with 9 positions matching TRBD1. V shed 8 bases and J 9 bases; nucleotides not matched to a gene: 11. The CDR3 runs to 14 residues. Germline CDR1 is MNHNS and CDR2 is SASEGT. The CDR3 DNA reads TGTGCCAGCCCCAGAGGGATGGACAGGGGTGAGCAGTTCTTC. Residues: CASPRGMDRGEQFF.

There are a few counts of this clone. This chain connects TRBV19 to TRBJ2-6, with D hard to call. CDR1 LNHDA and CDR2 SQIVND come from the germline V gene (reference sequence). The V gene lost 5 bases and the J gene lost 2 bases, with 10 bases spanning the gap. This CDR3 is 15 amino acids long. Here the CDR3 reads CASSPAVAGANVLTF. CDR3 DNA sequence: TGTGCCAGTAGTCCGGCGGTGGCTGGGGCCAACGTCCTGACTTTC.

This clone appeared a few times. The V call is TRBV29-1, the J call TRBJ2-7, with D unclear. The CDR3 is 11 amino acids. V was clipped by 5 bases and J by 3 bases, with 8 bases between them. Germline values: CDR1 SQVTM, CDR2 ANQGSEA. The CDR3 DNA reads TGCAGCGTTCGCAGGAACTACGAGCAGTACTTC. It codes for CSVRRNYEQYF.

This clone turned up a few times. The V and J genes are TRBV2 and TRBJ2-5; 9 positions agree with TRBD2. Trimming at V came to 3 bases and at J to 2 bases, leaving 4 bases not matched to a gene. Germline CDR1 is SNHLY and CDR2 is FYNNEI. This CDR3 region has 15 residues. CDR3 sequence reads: CASSELAGRQETQYF. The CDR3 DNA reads TGTGCCAGCAGTGAGCTAGCGGGGAGGCAAGAGACCCAGTACTTC.

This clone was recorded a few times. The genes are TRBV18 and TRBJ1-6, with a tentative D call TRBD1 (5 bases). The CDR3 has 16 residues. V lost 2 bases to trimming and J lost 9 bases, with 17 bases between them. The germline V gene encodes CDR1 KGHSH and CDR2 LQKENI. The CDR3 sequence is CASSPFGQGEGSPLHF. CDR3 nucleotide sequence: TGTGCCAGCTCACCATTTGGGCAGGGTGAAGGTTCACCCCTCCACTTT.

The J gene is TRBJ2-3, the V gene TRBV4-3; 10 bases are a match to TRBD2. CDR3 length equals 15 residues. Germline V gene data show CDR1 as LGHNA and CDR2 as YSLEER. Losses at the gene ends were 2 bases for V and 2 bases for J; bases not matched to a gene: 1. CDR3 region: CASSQLAGDTDTQYF. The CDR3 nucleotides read TGCGCCAGCAGCCAACTAGCGGGGGACACAGATACGCAGTATTTT.

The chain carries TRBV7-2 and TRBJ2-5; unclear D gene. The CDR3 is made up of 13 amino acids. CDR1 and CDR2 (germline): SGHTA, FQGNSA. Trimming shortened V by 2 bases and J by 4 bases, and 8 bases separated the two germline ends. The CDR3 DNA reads TGTGCCAGCAGCTTAAGGCGGTTAGAGACCCAGTACTTC. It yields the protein CASSLRRLETQYF.

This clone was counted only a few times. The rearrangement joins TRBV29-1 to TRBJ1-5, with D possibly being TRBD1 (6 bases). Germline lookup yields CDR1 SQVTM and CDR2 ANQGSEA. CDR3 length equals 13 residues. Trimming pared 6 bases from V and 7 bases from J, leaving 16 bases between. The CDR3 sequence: CSVGEGGGQPQHF. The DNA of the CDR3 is TGCAGCGTAGGGGAGGGAGGGGGACAGCCCCAGCATTTT.